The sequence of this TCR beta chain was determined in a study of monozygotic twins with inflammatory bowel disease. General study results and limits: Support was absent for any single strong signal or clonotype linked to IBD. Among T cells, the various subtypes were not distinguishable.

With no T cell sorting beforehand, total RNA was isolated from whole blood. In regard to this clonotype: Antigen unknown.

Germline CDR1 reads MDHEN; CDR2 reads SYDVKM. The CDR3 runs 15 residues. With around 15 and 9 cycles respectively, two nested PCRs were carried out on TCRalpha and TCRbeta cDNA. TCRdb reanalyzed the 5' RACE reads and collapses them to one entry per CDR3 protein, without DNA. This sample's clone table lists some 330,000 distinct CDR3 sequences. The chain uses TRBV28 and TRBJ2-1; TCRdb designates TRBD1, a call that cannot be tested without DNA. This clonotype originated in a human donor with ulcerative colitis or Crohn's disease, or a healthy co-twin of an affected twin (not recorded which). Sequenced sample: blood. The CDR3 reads CATLPQTGKYNEQFF.